Sequencing of this T cell receptor beta chain was carried out in a study of blood T cell repertoires in COVID-19. Study information: PBMCs, B-cell-depleted T cells, or T cells provided the cDNA or gDNA that made up the material.

Source study methods: Estimation of nucleated cell counts was performed using reference gene primer amplification. The repertoire was sequenced with immunoSEQ multiplex PCR; TCRdb's copy has only in-frame clones and lacks some. V and J calls and clone size are as listed in that table; D and trimming were resolved from the DNA. Found here are over 150,000 clones, 80% to 90% of them singletons; the top ten hold less than 3.5%. Seattle patients were enrolled while actively infected and followed longitudinally. The CDR3 is 15 residues long. Germline assignment: CDR1 WSHSY and CDR2 SAAADI. With 2 bases clipped from V and 5 bases from J, the junction kept 4 bases outside the gene matches.

V is TRBV10-2 and J is TRBJ2-3; 10 bases match TRBD2. Input material: peripheral blood. The source of this sequence is a woman over 75 with COVID-19, enrolled during active disease. The CDR3 DNA follows: TGCGCCAGCAGTGAGAGGGCTAGCGGGAGAGATACGCAGTATTTT. Translating gives CASSERASGRDTQYF.